These 25 T cell receptor beta chains came from one sample sequenced in a study of STAT5B mutations in CD4+ large granular lymphocyte leukemia. TCRdb's copy holds only in-frame clones and misses some; the assay was immunoSEQ multiplex PCR. The sample gives more than 30,000 clones, approximately 80% of which show up once; roughly 2.2% is in the top ten. Sequencing was performed on CD4+ T cells from blood buffy coats. Receptors originate from a human donor in good health.

The rearrangement joins TRBV11-1 to TRBJ2-7, with 9 bases fitting TRBD2. V was clipped by 4 bases and J by 4 bases; unmatched bases: 11. The germline V gene has CDR1 SGHAT and CDR2 FQDESV (reference sequence). CDR3 length equals 16 residues. Written as DNA, the CDR3 is TGTGCCAGCAGCTCTTGGGCCGGGACTAGCAAATACGAGCAGTACTTC. Amino acids: CASSSWAGTSKYEQYF. Supplemented by reference TRBV11-1 and TRBJ2-7, the full variable domain reads EAEVAQSPRYKITEKSQAVAFWCDPISGHATLYWYRQILGQGPELLVQFQDESVVDDSQLPKDRFSAERLKGVDSTLKIQPAELGDSAMYLCASSSWAGTSKYEQYFGPGTRLTVT.

The chain is built from TRBV6-6 and TRBJ2-3; D uncertain. V was cut by 0 bases and J by 4 bases, with 11 bases left in between. Germline V gene sequence: CDR1 MNHNY, CDR2 SVGAGI (reference sequence). This CDR3 spans 15 amino acids. The CDR3 is CASSYSEFTPDTQYF. The CDR3, as DNA: TGTGCCAGCAGTTACTCGGAGTTTACCCCAGATACGCAGTATTTT.

This chain links TRBV5-6 with TRBJ1-1, with D maybe TRBD1 (5 bases). CDR3 length equals 12 residues. CDR1 is SGHDT, CDR2 YYEEEE, per germline. Trimming removed 5 bases at V and 3 bases at J, with 8 bases between. The CDR3 spells CASRRGDTEAFF. Written as DNA, the CDR3 is TGTGCCAGCAGAAGGGGCGACACTGAAGCTTTCTTT.

This rearrangement joins TRBV18 to TRBJ1-4, with a weak D call TRBD1 (5 bases). Per the germline V gene, CDR1 is KGHSH and CDR2 is LQKENI. The ends were cut back, 2 bases at V and 4 bases at J, with 8 bases in the middle. The CDR3 covers 14 residues. CDR3 nucleotide sequence: TGTGCCAGCTCACCAGAGGGGCGTAATGAAAAACTGTTTTTT. This sequence encodes CASSPEGRNEKLFF.

The rearrangement joins TRBV5-6 to TRBJ2-3, with 8 bases aligning to TRBD2. Germline assignment: CDR1 SGHDT and CDR2 YYEEEE. Trimming cost V 0 bases and J 6 bases; bases outside gene matches: 3. The CDR3 is 14 residues long. CDR3 sequence reads: CASSLAGRADTQYF. DNA for the CDR3: TGTGCCAGCAGCTTGGCCGGGAGGGCCGATACGCAGTATTTT.

The gene calls are TRBV5-1 and TRBJ2-3, with D uncertain. Looked up from germline, CDR1 is SGHRS and CDR2 is YFSETQ. V was clipped by 1 base and J by 6 bases, with 15 bases between them. There are 15 residues in the CDR3. In nucleotides, the CDR3 is TGCGCCAGCAGCTTGTCGGCAGGACCGTTGGATACGCAGTATTTT. It translates to CASSLSAGPLDTQYF.

The rearrangement joins TRBV2 to TRBJ2-7, with 7 nucleotides matching TRBD1. This CDR3 has 14 residues. Germline V CDR1 and CDR2: SNHLY, FYNNEI. Trimming at V came to 1 base and at J to 6 bases, leaving 6 bases not matched to a gene. The CDR3 nucleotides read TGTGCCAGCAGTGAAGGGATTAGGACAGGCGAGCAGTACTTC. It yields the protein CASSEGIRTGEQYF.

By share, this clone counts as medium-sized. This chain links TRBV7-9 with TRBJ1-2; no clear D. The germline CDR1 and CDR2 sequences are SEHNR and FQNEAQ (reference sequence). V was cut by 1 base and J by 10 bases, with 13 bases left in between. CDR3 size: 13 residues. The DNA for the CDR3 is TGTGCCAGCAGCTTAGGAGAAGGTCGTACCTACACCTTC. This sequence encodes CASSLGEGRTYTF.

The chain couples TRBV5-1 to TRBJ2-5; no clear D. Trimming left V 0 bases short and J 4 bases short, with 1 base between. Germline values: CDR1 SGHRS, CDR2 YFSETQ. The CDR3 loop spans 11 amino acids. CDR3: CASSLAETQYF. For the CDR3, the DNA is TGCGCCAGCAGCTTGGCAGAGACCCAGTACTTC. The variable domain in full, with the rest retrieved from reference TRBV5-1 and TRBJ2-5, is KAGVTQTPRYLIKTRGQQVTLSCSPISGHRSVSWYQQTPGQGLQFLFEYFSETQRNKGNFPGRFSGRQFSNSRSEMNVSTLELGDSALYLCASSLAETQYFGPGTRLLVL.

The J gene is TRBJ1-5, the V gene TRBV6-1, with D possibly being TRBD1 (5 bases). Germline V gives CDR1 MNHNS, CDR2 SASEGT. The germline V and J ends were trimmed by 5 bases and 6 bases, with 11 bases remaining between them. The CDR3 length is 13 residues. The CDR3 DNA sequence: TGTGCCAGCAGTCTGGGCGGGGGTCAGCCCCAGCATTTT. This translates into CASSLGGGQPQHF.

The chain joins TRBV2 to TRBJ2-5, with D perhaps being TRBD1 or TRBD2 (5 bases each). CDR1 and CDR2 (germline): SNHLY, FYNNEI. V was shortened by 6 bases and J by 8 bases, with 16 bases between the two germline ends. The CDR3 has 13 amino acids. The CDR3 region is CASSRDGLGTQYF. For the CDR3, the DNA is TGTGCCAGCAGCAGGGACGGGCTAGGAACCCAGTACTTC.

This chain links TRBV5-4 with TRBJ2-1, with D perhaps matching TRBD2 (5 bases). V lost 4 bases and J 13 bases, leaving 6 bases between the germline ends. Germline V gives CDR1 SGHNT, CDR2 YYREEE (reference sequence). CDR3 size: 9 residues. CDR3 nucleotides: TGTGCCAGCAGCGAGGGACAGTTCTTC. The encoded protein is CASSEGQFF.

The sample holds a few counts of this clone. The rearrangement uses TRBV5-6 and TRBJ2-5; 7 bases fit TRBD2. V lost 1 base and J lost 5; bases outside the gene matches: 2. The CDR3 loop spans 13 amino acids. The V gene's germline CDR1 is SGHDT and CDR2 YYEEEE. The CDR3 bases are TGTGCCAGCAGCTTGAGGACTAGGGAGACCCAGTACTTC. This codes for CASSLRTRETQYF.

This clone was detected a few times. The chain recombines TRBV5-8 with TRBJ2-7; D unresolved. The V gene lost 0 bases and the J gene lost 3 bases, with 1 base spanning the gap. The CDR3 length is 11 residues. Germline assignment: CDR1 SGHTS and CDR2 YDEGEE. As DNA, the CDR3 is TGTGCCAGCAGCTTGGGCTACGAGCAGTACTTC. This sequence encodes CASSLGYEQYF.

The chain has TRBV7-9 and TRBJ2-7, with TRBD1 identical over 9 bases. The CDR3 consists of 16 residues. Germline CDR1 is SEHNR and CDR2 is FQNEAQ (reference sequence). V lost 1 base, J lost 1 base, and 5 bases stayed unmatched. The CDR3, as DNA: TGTGCCAGCAGCTTAGATGACAGGGGGTTTTCCTACGAGCAGTACTTC. Translation gives CASSLDDRGFSYEQYF.

The chain recombines TRBV4-1 with TRBJ2-2, with TRBD2 identical over 8 bases. Looked up from germline, CDR1 is MGHRA and CDR2 is YSYEKL. Trimming took 6 bases from V and 4 from J; bases not matched to a gene: 7. The CDR3 spans 15 residues. CDR3 loop: CASRPTSGVTGELFF. The CDR3 DNA follows: TGCGCCAGCAGGCCTACTAGCGGAGTCACCGGGGAGCTGTTTTTT.

This chain uses TRBV5-1 with TRBJ2-7; 7 bases are shared with TRBD1. The CDR3 is 13 residues long. V gave up 5 bases and J gave up 8 bases; unmatched junction bases: 10. From germline, CDR1 is SGHRS and CDR2 YFSETQ. In DNA, the CDR3 is TGCGCCAGCAGATACACCGGGACAGAGAAGCAGTACTTC. Its protein is CASRYTGTEKQYF.

This clone has only a few counts. V is TRBV19 and J is TRBJ2-2; D tentatively reads TRBD1 or TRBD2 (7 bases each). The CDR3 length is 17 residues. Germline CDR1 reads LNHDA; CDR2 reads SQIVND (reference sequence). Deletions cut 5 bases from V and 0 bases from J, with 16 bases between. Here the CDR3 reads CASSQWGGQPNTGELFF. The CDR3 nucleotides read TGTGCCAGTAGTCAATGGGGGGGACAGCCGAACACCGGGGAGCTGTTTTTT. The variable domain in full, with the rest retrieved from reference TRBV19 and TRBJ2-2, is DGGITQSPKYLFRKEGQNVTLSCEQNLNHDAMYWYRQDPGQGLRLIYYSQIVNDFQKGDIAEGYSVSREKKESFPLTVTSAQKNPTAFYLCASSQWGGQPNTGELFFGEGSRLTVL.

The chain has TRBV28 and TRBJ1-1; 7 bases line up with TRBD1. The CDR3 sequence is 13 residues long. The ends lost 10 bases at V and 0 bases at J; junction bases unmatched: 5. CDR1 is MDHEN, CDR2 SYDVKM, per germline. The CDR3: CATWGQMNTEAFF. CDR3 sequence (DNA): TGTGCCACCTGGGGACAGATGAACACTGAAGCTTTCTTT.

This chain joins TRBV19 and TRBJ1-4, with D possibly matching TRBD1 (6 bases). V was cut by 5 bases and J by 0 bases, with 10 bases left in between. Germline CDR1 and CDR2: LNHDA and SQIVND (reference sequence). This CDR3 region has 15 residues. For the CDR3, the DNA is TGTGCCAGTAGTCCTCACAGGGCAACTAATGAAAAACTGTTTTTT. Protein product: CASSPHRATNEKLFF.

The gene calls are TRBV11-2 and TRBJ2-4; D is perhaps TRBD2 (6 bases). This CDR3 is built from 15 residues. The germline gives CDR1 SGHAT, CDR2 FQNNGV. With 6 bases removed from V and 5 bases from J, the gap between germline ends came to 17 bases. Here the CDR3 DNA reads TGTGCCAGCAGTCGTAGCGGAAATCCTCAAAACATTCAGTACTTC. This codes for CASSRSGNPQNIQYF.

This chain links TRBV11-2 with TRBJ2-4; D is uncertain. V lost 7 bases to trimming and J lost 5 bases, with 15 bases between them. Germline V gives CDR1 SGHAT, CDR2 FQNNGV. The CDR3 loop spans 14 amino acids. CDR3 sequence reads: CASTPPAVENIQYF. For the CDR3, the DNA is TGTGCCAGCACCCCCCCGGCGGTCGAAAACATTCAGTACTTC.

The V and J genes are TRBV29-1 and TRBJ2-2; TRBD1 agrees at 7 bases. Germline V gene sequence: CDR1 SQVTM, CDR2 ANQGSEA. The V segment lost 6 bases and the J segment 6 bases; nucleotides outside the gene matches: 10. CDR3 length equals 14 residues. CDR3 nucleotide sequence: TGCAGCGTGAGCAAGGACAGGTTCGCCGGGGAGCTGTTTTTT. The encoded protein is CSVSKDRFAGELFF.

V gene TRBV7-8 combines with J gene TRBJ1-1; D not resolved. The CDR3 is 13 amino acids. The ends were cut back, 3 bases at V and 1 base at J, with 6 bases in the middle. The germline gives CDR1 SGHVS, CDR2 FQNEAQ. This CDR3 reads CASSFQSNTEAFF. DNA for the CDR3: TGTGCCAGCAGCTTTCAGTCGAACACTGAAGCTTTCTTT. Combining the CDR3 with reference TRBV7-8 and TRBJ1-1 gives the whole variable domain GAGVSQSPRYKVAKRGQDVALRCDPISGHVSLFWYQQALGQGPEFLTYFQNEAQLDKSGLPSDRFFAERPEGSVSTLKIQRTQQEDSAVYLCASSFQSNTEAFFGQGTRLTVV.

The rearrangement joins TRBV11-2 to TRBJ2-5; 8 bases align to TRBD1. Germline CDR1 is SGHAT and CDR2 is FQNNGV. V dropped 0 bases and J dropped 5; count of bases not matched to a gene: 8. This CDR3 comprises 16 residues. The CDR3 nucleotides read TGTGCCAGCAGCTTAGAACTGGCAGGGGGCAAGGAGACCCAGTACTTC. Protein product: CASSLELAGGKETQYF.